The TCR beta chain described here comes from a study of T cells in women clearing cervical HPV infection. Looking at the study overall: Cases: HPV16-related CIN3 or worse on histology, a couple of invasive cancers. Study results and caveats: CIN3+ cases had significantly higher TCR richness than controls; evenness did not differ.

Worth noting for this clone: Its specificity is unknown. The read terminates 3 residues before the CDR3 end, so the remaining end is supplied by the germline J gene.

This CDR3 region has 15 residues. V lost 5 bases, J lost 0 bases, and 14 bases lay in between. Profiling relied on immunoSEQ multiplex PCR, and the TCRdb table lists in-frame clones only, not all of them. This table holds 49,000 or so clones. Cervical HPV DNA detected by MY09/MY11 PCR, typed by dot-blot. The sample taken for sequencing was blood buffy coat. The chain couples TRBV12-3 or TRBV12-4 to TRBJ2-7; TRBD2 might be the D (5 bases). The origin of this receptor is a woman between 18 and 75 years old with a cervical HPV16 infection that either progressed to CIN3+ or cleared (not recorded which). This CDR3 is CASSAPRGFSYEQYF. The DNA read from the CDR3 is TGTGCCAGCAGTGCCCCGAGAGGGTTCTCCTACGAG.